The 8 T cell receptor beta chains below all came from one sample that was sequenced in a study of T cell responses to AZD1222 COVID-19 vaccine. Here immunoSEQ multiplex PCR was the method, and the copy in TCRdb shows in-frame clones only, minus some. The table includes some 55,000 clones, roughly nine tenths detected once. Sample: peripheral blood, taken on day 0 of AZD1222 vaccination. These receptors all stem from an adult in good health.

The chain uses TRBV6-5 and TRBJ1-2; TRBD1 is a possible D gene (5 bases). Between the trimmed V and J ends, which lost 6 bases and 4 bases, there was a span of 12 bases. Germline CDR1 MNHEY, CDR2 SVGAGI. The CDR3 spans 13 residues. The CDR3 DNA reads as TGTGCCAGCAGCCCAGGACATTTCTATGGCTACACCTTC. Amino acid sequence: CASSPGHFYGYTF.

The chain combines TRBV7-2 with TRBJ2-3, with 8 bases lining up with TRBD2. After removal of 7 bases from V and 3 bases from J, the junction contained 15 bases not matched to a gene. The length of the CDR3 is 17 residues. Per germline, CDR1 SGHTA and CDR2 FQGNSA. CDR3 amino acids: CASTSPTGGPRTDTQYF. CDR3 bases: TGTGCCAGCACCTCCCCGACGGGGGGGCCTAGGACAGATACGCAGTATTTT.

This clone was seen a few times. The chain is built from TRBV7-9 and TRBJ1-1, with unresolved D. The germline V and J ends were trimmed by 4 bases and 8 bases, with 17 bases remaining between them. This CDR3 has 14 amino acids. The germline V gene encodes CDR1 SEHNR and CDR2 FQNEAQ (reference sequence). The CDR3 coding sequence is TGTGCCAGCAGCTCCACCGGGGTTCGAGTGGAAGCTTTCTTT. This codes for CASSSTGVRVEAFF.

The chain couples TRBV19 to TRBJ1-6, with 7 bases that match TRBD1. The CDR3 extends over 15 amino acids. Germline loops: CDR1 LNHDA, CDR2 SQIVND (reference sequence). J gave up 7 bases and V 5 bases, and 8 bases lay outside the gene matches. As DNA, the CDR3 is TGTGCCAGTAGTCTACGGGACAGTGAAAATTCACCCCTCCACTTT. It codes for CASSLRDSENSPLHF.

This sequence joins TRBV5-4 and TRBJ2-6, with 7 bases fitting TRBD2. Germline trimming cut 4 bases from V and 6 bases from J; bases unmatched to any gene: 7. Germline values: CDR1 SGHNT, CDR2 YYREEE (reference sequence). This CDR3 has 15 residues. The CDR3 here is CASSPPGLTANVLTF. CDR3 DNA: TGTGCCAGCAGCCCACCGGGACTAACGGCCAACGTCCTGACTTTC.

This clone was detected only once. This chain uses TRBV7-9 with TRBJ2-4; weak D call: TRBD1 (5 bases). The CDR3 consists of 17 residues. The V gene lost 3 bases and the J gene lost 0 bases, with 15 bases spanning the gap. Looked up from germline, CDR1 is SEHNR and CDR2 is FQNEAQ (reference sequence). The CDR3 DNA reads TGTGCCAGCAGCTTGTATGGACAAGGGTTAGCCAAAAACATTCAGTACTTC. Protein product: CASSLYGQGLAKNIQYF.

V usage is TRBV7-2 and J usage is TRBJ2-5; D remains unclear. V lost 3 bases and J 4 bases, leaving 21 bases between the germline ends. Germline values: CDR1 SGHTA, CDR2 FQGNSA. The CDR3 is 17 residues long. The CDR3 loop is CASSFLPPPSSGETQYF. CDR3 in DNA: TGTGCCAGCAGCTTCCTGCCCCCACCATCTTCGGGAGAGACCCAGTACTTC.

The CDR3 DNA sequence: TGTGCCAGCAGGCCTCATACTTACACTGAAGCTTTCTTT. It codes for CASRPHTYTEAFF. The chain combines TRBV27 with TRBJ1-1; D not certain. Germline-derived CDR1 and CDR2 are MNHEY and SMNVEV (reference sequence). The CDR3 is made up of 13 amino acids. The V gene lost 6 bases and the J gene lost 3 bases, with 11 bases spanning the gap.